The entry that follows covers one T cell receptor (beta chain) sequence. The data derive from a study of blood T cell repertoires in COVID-19. Methods used by the authors: Reference gene primer amplification gave estimated nucleated cell counts. Using immunoSEQ multiplex PCR, the repertoire was profiled, and TCRdb retains in-frame clones only, with some absent. V, J and clone size were drawn from that table, and D and trimming were deduced from the DNA. The data contain roughly 250,000 clones, around 88% of them singletons. Clinical history reported by participants formed the basis on which cohorts were assigned. Losses at the gene ends were 6 bases for V and 5 bases for J; bases not matched to a gene: 3. The CDR3 extends over 14 amino acids. From germline, CDR1 is KGHDR and CDR2 SFDVKD.

This chain connects TRBV24-1 to TRBJ2-1; 10 nucleotides align to TRBD2. The sequenced sample consisted of PBMCs or T cells enriched from blood (not recorded which). This clonotype was sampled from a woman aged 40 to 50 with acute COVID-19. This CDR3 reads CATSKTSGDNEQFF. The CDR3 DNA reads as TGTGCCACCAGTAAAACTAGCGGGGACAATGAGCAGTTCTTC.